This T cell receptor beta chain was sequenced in a study of T cell changes during pregnancy in multiple sclerosis. Sequenced by immunoSEQ multiplex PCR; TCRdb stores in-frame clones only, minus some. The sample has tens of thousands of clones; 90% to 95% are singletons. Germline V gene sequence: CDR1 SGHNT, CDR2 YYREEE (reference sequence). Trimming cost V 3 bases and J 4 bases, with 10 bases left between them. The CDR3 runs 14 residues. This clonotype was sampled from a female donor with multiple sclerosis, enrolled in a pregnancy study. The genes are TRBV5-4 and TRBJ2-2, with no clear D. The sequencing here drew on CD4+ T cells from peripheral blood mononuclear cells, taken before pregnancy. The CDR3 sequence is CASSSTAITGELFF. The CDR3 nucleotides are TGTGCCAGCAGCTCGACTGCTATCACCGGGGAGCTGTTTTTT.